This entry lists 18 T cell receptor beta chains sequenced from one sample in a study of blood T cell repertoires in COVID-19. Assay: immunoSEQ multiplex PCR; the TCRdb copy retains only in-frame clones and omits some. The sample carries 300,000 to 400,000 clones, approximately 90% recorded once. Sequencing was done on a sample of peripheral blood. These receptor sequences come from a woman younger than 30 who had recovered from COVID-19.

This chain links TRBV6-5 with TRBJ1-1; D perhaps matches TRBD1 (5 bases). This CDR3 is built from 13 residues. Germline assignment: CDR1 MNHEY and CDR2 SVGAGI. V was pared by 1 base and J by 5 bases, with 8 bases between. DNA of the CDR3: TGTGCCAGCAGTTACTATAGGGGAACTGAAGCTTTCTTT. Amino acids: CASSYYRGTEAFF.

The rearrangement links TRBV5-5 to TRBJ1-5, with D possibly matching TRBD1 (6 bases). Germline loops: CDR1 SGHKS, CDR2 YYEKEE (reference sequence). The CDR3 is 16 residues long. V was shortened by 1 base and J by 2 bases, with 13 bases between the two germline ends. The DNA for the CDR3 is TGTGCCAGCAGCTTGCGGGGGGCTGGGCGCAATCAGCCCCAGCATTTT. Amino acids: CASSLRGAGRNQPQHF.

The chain joins TRBV6-1 to TRBJ1-3; a weak D match, TRBD1 (5 bases). V lost 2 bases and J lost 0, with 11 bases in between. Germline V lookup: CDR1 MNHNS, CDR2 SASEGT. The CDR3 is 16 amino acids. The CDR3 loop is CASSERRGDSGNTIYF. CDR3 bases: TGTGCCAGCAGTGAAAGGAGGGGAGACTCTGGAAACACCATATATTTT.

This chain links TRBV15 with TRBJ1-2; no clear D. Germline CDR1 is LNHNV and CDR2 is YYDKDF (reference sequence). V gave up 0 bases and J gave up 8 bases, with 13 bases separating them. CDR3 length equals 14 residues. The CDR3 loop reads CATSRDHETGGYTF. The CDR3, as DNA: TGTGCCACCAGCAGAGATCATGAAACCGGGGGCTACACCTTC. The full variable domain, completed using reference TRBV15 and TRBJ1-2, is DAMVIQNPRYQVTQFGKPVTLSCSQTLNHNVMYWYQQKSSQAPKLLFHYYDKDFNNEADTPDNFQSRRPNTSFCFLDIRSPGLGDTAMYLCATSRDHETGGYTFGSGTRLTVV.

The chain couples TRBV6-2 or TRBV6-3 to TRBJ2-2; D unresolved. Looked up from germline, CDR1 is MNHEY and CDR2 is SVGEGT. Trimming stripped 6 bases from V and 6 bases from J, with 8 bases between. The CDR3 is 12 amino acids. CDR3 amino acids: CASSLGPGELFF. The CDR3 DNA follows: TGTGCCAGCAGCCTGGGCCCCGGGGAGCTGTTTTTT.

The chain has TRBV7-8 and TRBJ1-5; 10 bases fit TRBD1. J gave up 0 bases and V 0 bases, and 8 bases lay outside the gene matches. Germline lookup yields CDR1 SGHVS and CDR2 FQNEAQ. There are 19 residues in the CDR3. The CDR3 nucleotides read TGTGCCAGCAGCTTAGCCCGGGACAGGGGCCGATATAGCAATCAGCCCCAGCATTTT. Protein: CASSLARDRGRYSNQPQHF.

CDR3 in amino acids: CASSFGTLNTGELFF. In DNA form, the CDR3 reads TGTGCCAGCAGCTTCGGGACATTGAACACCGGGGAGCTGTTTTTT. The chain has TRBV7-9 and TRBJ2-2; maybe TRBD1 (6 bases). V was shortened by 3 bases and J by 1 base, with 9 bases between the two germline ends. Germline V CDR1 and CDR2: SEHNR, FQNEAQ (reference sequence). This CDR3 is built from 15 residues.

V is TRBV25-1 and J is TRBJ1-1, with 8 bases fitting TRBD1. Per germline, CDR1 MGHDK and CDR2 SYGVNS. V shed 5 bases, J shed 6 bases, and the junction held 5 bases outside the gene matches. CDR3 length: 13 amino acids. The CDR3 nucleotides are TGTGCCAGCAGTCCGACAGGGGCACCTGAAGCTTTCTTT. It codes for CASSPTGAPEAFF.

The rearrangement joins TRBV5-4 to TRBJ2-2; 13 bases fit TRBD2. The CDR3 is made up of 19 amino acids. The germline gives CDR1 SGHNT, CDR2 YYREEE (reference sequence). Trimming cost V 4 bases and J 8 bases; bases outside gene matches: 17. The CDR3 sequence: CASSRGLAGVLPQEGELFF. The DNA for the CDR3 is TGTGCCAGCAGCCGCGGACTAGCGGGAGTTCTACCCCAGGAGGGGGAGCTGTTTTTT.

This chain connects TRBV9 to TRBJ1-1; D is uncertain. With 4 bases removed from V and 0 bases from J, the gap between germline ends came to 10 bases. The CDR3 extends over 14 amino acids. CDR1 is SGDLS, CDR2 YYNGEE, per germline. DNA of the CDR3: TGTGCCAGCAGCCCCCGGACTGTGAACACTGAAGCTTTCTTT. It yields the protein CASSPRTVNTEAFF.

DNA of the CDR3: TGTGCCAGCAGTTTCGCCAGGGGCTATGGCTACACCTTC. It yields the protein CASSFARGYGYTF. V is TRBV12-3 or TRBV12-4 and J is TRBJ1-2; D possibly corresponds to TRBD1 (6 bases). CDR3 length: 13 residues. Between the trimmed V and J ends, which lost 3 bases and 4 bases, there was a span of 9 bases.

The V gene is TRBV27, the J gene TRBJ2-1; TRBD2 matches at 7 bases. Germline CDR1 and CDR2: MNHEY and SMNVEV (reference sequence). The CDR3 consists of 18 residues. J lost 7 bases, V lost 3 bases, and 18 bases had no gene match. The CDR3: CASSFPPVSSGLSNEQFF. CDR3 sequence (DNA): TGTGCCAGCAGTTTTCCCCCAGTTTCTAGCGGACTATCAAATGAGCAGTTCTTC.

The rearrangement joins TRBV5-1 to TRBJ2-2, with TRBD2 matching over 12 bases. Germline loops: CDR1 SGHRS, CDR2 YFSETQ. This CDR3 is 16 amino acids long. The trim removed 7 bases at V and 7 bases at J, leaving 11 bases unmatched. This CDR3 is CASSLAGGPYVGELFF. The CDR3 coding sequence is TGCGCCAGCTCTCTAGCGGGAGGGCCATATGTCGGGGAGCTGTTTTTT.

The chain recombines TRBV5-6 with TRBJ2-3; TRBD2 matches at 14 bases. The CDR3 runs 19 residues. The V and J ends lost 7 bases and 1 base, in that order; junction bases with no gene match: 14. In germline, CDR1 is SGHDT, CDR2 YYEEEE. The CDR3 loop is CASGLEGLAGVVGTDTQYF. CDR3 nucleotide sequence: TGTGCCAGCGGACTCGAGGGACTAGCGGGAGTCGTAGGCACAGATACGCAGTATTTT.

J is TRBJ2-2 and V is TRBV29-1, with D hard to call. V gave up 3 bases and J gave up 2 bases, with 7 bases separating them. Germline V gives CDR1 SQVTM, CDR2 ANQGSEA. The CDR3 runs 13 residues. CDR3 nucleotides: TGCAGCGTTGAGACACGCAACACCGGGGAGCTGTTTTTT. Translated: CSVETRNTGELFF.

This chain connects TRBV20-1 to TRBJ1-1; 7 nucleotides match TRBD1. Germline values: CDR1 DFQATT, CDR2 SNEGSKA (reference sequence). V gave up 3 bases and J gave up 13 bases; unmatched junction bases: 14. The CDR3 loop spans 13 amino acids. CDR3 in amino acids: CSASTGAHPVGFF. CDR3 in DNA: TGCAGTGCTAGTACAGGGGCCCACCCGGTTGGTTTCTTT.

The chain has TRBV5-3 and TRBJ1-1, with 8 bases identical to TRBD1. TRBV5-3 is given ORF status, its function remaining uncertain. V dropped 4 bases and J dropped 6; count of bases not matched to a gene: 14. The CDR3 loop spans 16 amino acids. The CDR3 sequence is CARSKDRVRGKPEAFF. As DNA, the CDR3 is TGTGCCAGAAGCAAGGACAGGGTGAGAGGGAAACCTGAAGCTTTCTTT.

The chain carries TRBV3-1 (or the pseudogene TRBV3-2) and TRBJ2-7; possibly TRBD2 for D (5 bases). The germline V and J ends were trimmed by 1 base and 2 bases, with 9 bases remaining between them. Germline-derived CDR1 and CDR2 are LGHDT and YNNKEL (reference sequence). There are 14 residues in the CDR3. The DNA of the CDR3 is TGTGCCAGCAGCCAAGGGGCGGGCCCCTACGAGCAGTACGTC. Amino acid sequence: CASSQGAGPYEQYV.